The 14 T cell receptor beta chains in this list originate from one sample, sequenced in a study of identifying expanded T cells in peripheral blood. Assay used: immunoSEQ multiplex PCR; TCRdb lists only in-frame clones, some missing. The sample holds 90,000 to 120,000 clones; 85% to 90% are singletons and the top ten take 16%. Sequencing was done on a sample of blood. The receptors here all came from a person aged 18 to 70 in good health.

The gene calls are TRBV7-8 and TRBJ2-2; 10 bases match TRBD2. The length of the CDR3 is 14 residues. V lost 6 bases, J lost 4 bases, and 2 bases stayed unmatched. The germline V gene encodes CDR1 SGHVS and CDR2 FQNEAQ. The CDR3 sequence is CASSSGGSTGELFF. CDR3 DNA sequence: TGTGCCAGCAGTAGCGGGGGGTCCACCGGGGAGCTGTTTTTT.

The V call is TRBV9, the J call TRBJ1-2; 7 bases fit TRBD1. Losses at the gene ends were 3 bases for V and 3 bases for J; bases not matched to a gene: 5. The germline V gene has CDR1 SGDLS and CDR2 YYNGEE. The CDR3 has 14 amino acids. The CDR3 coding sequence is TGTGCCAGCAGCGCCGACAGGGACTACTATGGCTACACCTTC. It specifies CASSADRDYYGYTF.

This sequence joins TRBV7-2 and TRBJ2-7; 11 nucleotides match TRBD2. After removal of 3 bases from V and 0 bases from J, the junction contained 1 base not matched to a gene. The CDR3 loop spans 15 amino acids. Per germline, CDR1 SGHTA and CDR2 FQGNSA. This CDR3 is CASSFTSGGSYEQYF. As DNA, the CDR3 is TGTGCCAGCAGCTTCACTAGCGGGGGCTCCTACGAGCAGTACTTC.

The CDR3 DNA reads TGTGCCAGCACAGGGGACCTTAGGGATACGCAGTATTTT. Its translation: CASTGDLRDTQYF. The V gene is TRBV6-6, the J gene TRBJ2-3; perhaps TRBD1 as D (6 bases). Germline lookup yields CDR1 MNHNY and CDR2 SVGAGI (reference sequence). Trimming took 7 bases from V and 6 from J, leaving 14 bases between them. The CDR3 is made up of 13 amino acids.

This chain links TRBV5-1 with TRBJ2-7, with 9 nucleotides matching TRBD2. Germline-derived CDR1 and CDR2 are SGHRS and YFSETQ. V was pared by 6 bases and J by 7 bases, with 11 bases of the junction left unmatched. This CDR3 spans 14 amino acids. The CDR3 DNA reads TGCGCCAGCAAGACTAGCGGCTCTTCAGGGGAGCAGTACTTC. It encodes CASKTSGSSGEQYF.

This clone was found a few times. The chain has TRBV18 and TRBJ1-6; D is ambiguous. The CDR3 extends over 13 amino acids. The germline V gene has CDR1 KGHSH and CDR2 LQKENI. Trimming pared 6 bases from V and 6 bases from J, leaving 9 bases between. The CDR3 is CASSLHRNSPLHF. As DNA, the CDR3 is TGTGCCAGCTCCCTACACCGTAATTCACCCCTCCACTTT.

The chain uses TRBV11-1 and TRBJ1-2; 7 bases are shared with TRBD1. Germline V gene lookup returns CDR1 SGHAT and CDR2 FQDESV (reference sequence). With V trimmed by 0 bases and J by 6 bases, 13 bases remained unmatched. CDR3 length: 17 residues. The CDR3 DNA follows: TGTGCCAGCAGCTTAGCGGACGGACAGGCCGCGACTCATGGCTACACCTTC. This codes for CASSLADGQAATHGYTF.

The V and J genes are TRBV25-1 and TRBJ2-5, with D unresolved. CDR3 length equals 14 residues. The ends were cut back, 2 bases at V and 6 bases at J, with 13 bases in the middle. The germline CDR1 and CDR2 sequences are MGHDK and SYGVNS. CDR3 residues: CASSEEGFRQTQYF. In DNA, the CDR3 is TGTGCCAGCAGTGAAGAAGGGTTCCGGCAGACCCAGTACTTC. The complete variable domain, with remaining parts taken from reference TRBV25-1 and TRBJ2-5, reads EADIYQTPRYLVIGTGKKITLECSQTMGHDKMYWYQQDPGMELHLIHYSYGVNSTEKGDLSSESTVSRIRTEHFPLTLESARPSHTSQYLCASSEEGFRQTQYFGPGTRLLVL.

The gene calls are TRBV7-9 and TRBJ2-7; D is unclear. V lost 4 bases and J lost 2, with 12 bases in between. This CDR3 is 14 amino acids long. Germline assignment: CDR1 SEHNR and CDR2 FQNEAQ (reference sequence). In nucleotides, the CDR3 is TGTGCCAGCAGCTCCGCAAAGACCCCCTACGAGCAGTACTTC. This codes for CASSSAKTPYEQYF.

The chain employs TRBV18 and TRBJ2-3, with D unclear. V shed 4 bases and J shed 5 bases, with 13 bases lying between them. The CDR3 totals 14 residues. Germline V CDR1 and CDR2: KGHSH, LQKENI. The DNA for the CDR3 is TGTGCCAGCTCACTGGTTTTAGTGGGAGATACGCAGTATTTT. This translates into CASSLVLVGDTQYF.

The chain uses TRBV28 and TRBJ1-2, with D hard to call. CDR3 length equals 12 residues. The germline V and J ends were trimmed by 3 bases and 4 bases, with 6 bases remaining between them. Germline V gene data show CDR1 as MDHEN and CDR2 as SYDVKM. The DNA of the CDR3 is TGTGCCAGCAGTTTCCCTATCTATGGCTACACCTTC. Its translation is CASSFPIYGYTF.

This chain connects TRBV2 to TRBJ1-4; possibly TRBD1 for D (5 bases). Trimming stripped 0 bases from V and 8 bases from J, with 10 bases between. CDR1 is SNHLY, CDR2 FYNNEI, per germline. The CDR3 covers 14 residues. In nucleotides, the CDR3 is TGTGCCAGCAGTGAAGCGGAGCAGGGCGAAAAACTGTTTTTT. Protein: CASSEAEQGEKLFF.

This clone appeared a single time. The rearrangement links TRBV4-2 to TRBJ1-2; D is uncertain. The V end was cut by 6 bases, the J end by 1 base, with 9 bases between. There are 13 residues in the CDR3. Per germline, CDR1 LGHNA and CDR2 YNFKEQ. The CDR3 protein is CASSDINNYGYTF. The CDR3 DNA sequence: TGTGCCAGCAGTGACATCAATAACTATGGCTACACCTTC.

The DNA of the CDR3 is TGTGCCACCCTGGGGAGGGCCCCCTACGAGCAGTACTTC. Protein product: CATLGRAPYEQYF. This chain joins TRBV2 and TRBJ2-7; 7 nucleotides agree with TRBD2. Losses at the gene ends were 10 bases for V and 2 bases for J; bases not matched to a gene: 8. The germline CDR1 and CDR2 sequences are SNHLY and FYNNEI. This CDR3 spans 13 amino acids.